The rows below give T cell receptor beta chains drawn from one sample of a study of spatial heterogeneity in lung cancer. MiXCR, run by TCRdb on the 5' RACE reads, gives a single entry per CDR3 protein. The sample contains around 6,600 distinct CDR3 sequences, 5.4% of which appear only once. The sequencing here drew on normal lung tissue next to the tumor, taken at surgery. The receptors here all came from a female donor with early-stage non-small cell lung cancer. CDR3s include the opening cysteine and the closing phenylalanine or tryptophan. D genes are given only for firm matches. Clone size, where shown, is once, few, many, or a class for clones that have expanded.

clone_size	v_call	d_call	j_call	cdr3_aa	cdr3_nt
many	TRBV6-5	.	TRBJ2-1	CASSYDPARVNEQFF	TGTGCCAGCAGTTACGACCCCGCGAGGGTGAATGAGCAGTTCTTC
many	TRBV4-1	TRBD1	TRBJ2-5	CASSQLDRVDQETQYF	TGCGCCAGCAGCCAGCTGGACAGGGTGGACCAAGAGACCCAGTACTTC
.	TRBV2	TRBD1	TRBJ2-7	CASDGAGGAEQYF	TGTGCCAGCGATGGGGCAGGGGGCGCCGAGCAGTACTTC
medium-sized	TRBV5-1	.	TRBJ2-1	CASSGKSTVRDEQFF	TGCGCCAGCAGCGGAAAATCGACAGTACGGGATGAGCAGTTCTTC
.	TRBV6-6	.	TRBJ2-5	CASSYGFQETQYF	TGTGCCAGCAGTTACGGCTTTCAAGAGACCCAGTACTTC
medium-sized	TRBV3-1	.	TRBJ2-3	CASSGGSYTQYF	TGTGCCAGCTCAGGTGGGAGCTATACGCAGTATTTT
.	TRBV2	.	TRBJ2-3	CASSLQGTDTQYF	TGTGCCAGCAGTCTTCAGGGAACAGATACGCAGTATTTT
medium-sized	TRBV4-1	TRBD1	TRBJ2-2	CASSQDLGRGHPGELFF	TGCGCCAGCAGCCAAGATTTAGGCAGGGGGCACCCCGGGGAGCTGTTTTTT
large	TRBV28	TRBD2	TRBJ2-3	CASSLSGEADTQYF	TGTGCCAGCAGTTTGAGCGGGGAGGCAGATACGCAGTATTTT
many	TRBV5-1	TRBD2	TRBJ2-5	CASSQQRTSGKETQYF	TGCGCCAGCAGCCAACAGAGGACTAGCGGGAAAGAGACCCAGTACTTC
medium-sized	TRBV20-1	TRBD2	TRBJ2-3	CSASLAGADTQYF	TGCAGTGCGTCGCTAGCGGGAGCAGATACGCAGTATTTT
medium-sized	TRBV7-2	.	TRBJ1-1	CASSSDSQNTEAFF	TGTGCCAGCAGCTCAGACAGCCAGAACACTGAAGCTTTCTTT
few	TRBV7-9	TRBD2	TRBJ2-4	CASSLSLAGGENQYF	TGTGCCAGCAGCTTAAGTCTAGCGGGAGGGGAGAATCAGTACTTC
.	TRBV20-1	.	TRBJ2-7	CSGGKGSYEQYF	TGCAGTGGGGGTAAGGGCTCCTACGAGCAGTACTTC
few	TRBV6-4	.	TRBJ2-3	CASSESSSTTDTQYF	TGTGCCAGCAGTGAGAGTAGCTCCACCACAGATACGCAGTATTTT
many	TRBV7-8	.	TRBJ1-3	CASSPYGGNTIYF	TGTGCCAGCAGCCCCTACGGAGGAAACACCATATATTTT
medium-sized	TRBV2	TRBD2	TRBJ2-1	CASSVFSGREYGEQFF	TGTGCCAGCAGTGTCTTCTCCGGGCGGGAGTACGGTGAGCAGTTCTTC
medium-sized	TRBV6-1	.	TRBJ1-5	CASRQVNNQPQHF	TGTGCCAGCAGACAGGTTAACAATCAGCCCCAGCATTTT
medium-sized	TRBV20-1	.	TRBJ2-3	CSARRGQGTDTQYF	TGCAGTGCTAGACGGGGGCAGGGGACAGATACGCAGTATTTT
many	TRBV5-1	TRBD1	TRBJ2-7	CASSFGGQGSYEQYF	TGCGCCAGCAGCTTCGGGGGACAGGGGTCCTACGAGCAGTACTTC
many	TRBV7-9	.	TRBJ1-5	CASSFDSGNQPQHF	TGTGCCAGCAGCTTTGACAGCGGGAATCAGCCCCAGCATTTT
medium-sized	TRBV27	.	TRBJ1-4	CASSPLGPTNEKLFF	TGTGCCAGCAGTCCCCTGGGTCCAACTAATGAAAAACTGTTTTTT
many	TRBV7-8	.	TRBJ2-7	CASSLSYEQYF	TGTGCCAGCAGCCTTTCCTACGAGCAGTACTTC
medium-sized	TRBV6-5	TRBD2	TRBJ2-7	CASSYSGGRAYEQYF	TGTGCCAGCAGTTACTCTGGTGGGAGGGCCTACGAGCAGTACTTC
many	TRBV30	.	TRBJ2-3	CAWSFYFTDTQYF	TGTGCCTGGAGCTTTTACTTCACAGATACGCAGTATTTT
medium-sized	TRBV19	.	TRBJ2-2	CASSIIGESNTGELFF	TGTGCCAGTAGTATAATCGGAGAATCGAACACCGGGGAGCTGTTTTTT
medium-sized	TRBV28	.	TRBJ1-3	CASRMADVRGFRNTIYF	TGTGCCAGCAGGATGGCCGACGTACGAGGTTTTAGAAACACCATATATTTT